Listed here are 20 T cell receptor beta chains from one sample, sequenced in a study of ipilimumab plus nivolumab after autologous stem cell transplantation. Using immunoSEQ multiplex PCR, the repertoire was profiled, and TCRdb retains in-frame clones only, with some absent. The table records 15,000 to 20,000 clones, 65% to 85% of them present only once. The sequences come from PBMCs, collected in a trial of ipilimumab plus nivolumab as post-transplant consolidation. The receptors come from a male donor with diffuse large B-cell lymphoma.

Only one count was recorded for this clone. The chain couples TRBV19 to TRBJ2-3; a weak D match, TRBD2 (6 bases). Trimming left V 7 bases short and J 1 base short, with 12 bases between. The CDR3 loop spans 14 amino acids. Germline V CDR1 and CDR2: LNHDA, SQIVND (reference sequence). The chain's CDR3 is CASNERRGTDTQYF. Written as DNA, the CDR3 is TGTGCCAGTAATGAGCGGAGGGGCACAGATACGCAGTATTTT.

This chain connects TRBV19 to TRBJ1-1; no clear D gene. Germline V gene data show CDR1 as LNHDA and CDR2 as SQIVND (reference sequence). V was shortened by 5 bases and J by 4 bases, with 14 bases between the two germline ends. CDR3 length: 14 residues. In nucleotides, the CDR3 is TGTGCCAGTAGTCGGGTGGGCAGTCGCACTGAAGCTTTCTTT. Amino acids: CASSRVGSRTEAFF.

This chain joins TRBV2 and TRBJ1-3; unclear D gene. Germline V gene data show CDR1 as SNHLY and CDR2 as FYNNEI. The CDR3 has 12 amino acids. Trimming stripped 0 bases from V and 7 bases from J, with 4 bases between. This CDR3 is CASSEAGNTIYF. In DNA, the CDR3 is TGTGCCAGCAGTGAAGCAGGGAACACCATATATTTT.

This chain uses TRBV2 with TRBJ1-4; D call uncertain. The V end lost 7 bases, the J end lost 3 bases, and 12 bases lay between the germline ends. The CDR3 extends over 14 amino acids. CDR1 and CDR2 from the germline V gene are SNHLY and FYNNEI. The CDR3 protein is CASNTDEANEKLFF. For the CDR3, the DNA is TGTGCCAGCAACACCGACGAAGCTAATGAAAAACTGTTTTTT.

V usage is TRBV6-1 and J usage is TRBJ1-6; TRBD1 is a possible D gene (6 bases). V was clipped by 3 bases and J by 10 bases, with 19 bases between them. Germline assignment: CDR1 MNHNS and CDR2 SASEGT. The CDR3 covers 16 residues. In nucleotides, the CDR3 is TGTGCCAGCAGTGATTCGGAGACAGGTTTTCGGTCACCCCTCCACTTT. It codes for CASSDSETGFRSPLHF.

The J gene is TRBJ2-3, the V gene TRBV11-3, with D possibly called TRBD1 or TRBD2 (5 bases each). Germline V lookup: CDR1 SGHNT, CDR2 YENEEA. The V end lost 5 bases, the J end lost 5 bases, and 14 bases lay between the germline ends. The CDR3 loop spans 14 amino acids. CDR3 coding DNA: TGTGCCAGCAGCGTTAGGGGAGTGGGAGATACGCAGTATTTT. Protein sequence: CASSVRGVGDTQYF.

This rearrangement joins TRBV10-1 to TRBJ1-1; 10 bases agree with TRBD1. Germline V gene data show CDR1 as WNHNN and CDR2 as SYGVQD (reference sequence). The V and J ends lost 2 bases and 3 bases, in that order; junction bases with no gene match: 3. The CDR3 totals 15 residues. CDR3 sequence: CASSERGTGDTEAFF. Here the CDR3 DNA reads TGCGCCAGCAGTGAGCGGGGGACAGGGGACACTGAAGCTTTCTTT.

The J gene is TRBJ2-7, the V gene TRBV29-1, with TRBD2 matching 13 bases. The CDR3 has 14 amino acids. V shed 5 bases, J shed 2 bases, and the junction held 3 bases outside the gene matches. Germline V gene lookup returns CDR1 SQVTM and CDR2 ANQGSEA. The CDR3 here is CSVILAGGPYEQYF. CDR3 nucleotides: TGCAGCGTTATACTAGCGGGAGGGCCCTACGAGCAGTACTTC.

This sequence joins TRBV2 and TRBJ2-2; a possible D gene is TRBD2 (5 bases). The CDR3 length is 12 residues. The V and J ends lost 6 bases and 6 bases respectively, with 8 bases between them. Germline V CDR1 and CDR2: SNHLY, FYNNEI. CDR3 DNA sequence: TGTGCCAGCAGGGGAGTCGCCGGGGAGCTGTTTTTT. This translates into CASRGVAGELFF.

This clone rates as medium-sized. Other DNA sequences within the sample encode an identical CDR3. The J gene is TRBJ1-5, the V gene TRBV30; D ambiguous. This CDR3 spans 13 amino acids. V lost 0 bases and J 4 bases, leaving 7 bases between the germline ends. Germline V lookup: CDR1 GTSNPN, CDR2 SVGIG (reference sequence). CDR3 in DNA: TGTGCCTGGAGTGTGGCTGGGAATCAGCCCCAGCATTTT. Protein product: CAWSVAGNQPQHF. Full variable domain (missing parts from reference TRBV30 and TRBJ1-5): SQTIHQWPATLVQPVGSPLSLECTVEGTSNPNLYWYRQAAGRGLQLLFYSVGIGQISSEVPQNLSASRPQDRQFILSSKKLLLSDSGFYLCAWSVAGNQPQHFGDGTRLSIL.

V is TRBV10-3 and J is TRBJ1-2; possible D gene TRBD1, 6 bases. V was trimmed by 3 bases and J by 4 bases, leaving 9 bases between them. CDR3 length equals 13 residues. Germline loops: CDR1 ENHRY, CDR2 SYGVKD. The CDR3 DNA follows: TGTGCCATCAGTGATGACAGGACCTATGGCTACACCTTC. Translating it yields CAISDDRTYGYTF.

This chain links TRBV19 with TRBJ1-2; 7 nucleotides line up with TRBD1. Trimming removed 5 bases from V and 5 bases from J; junction bases left unmatched: 2. The CDR3 sequence is 12 residues long. Germline V gene lookup returns CDR1 LNHDA and CDR2 SQIVND (reference sequence). Here the CDR3 DNA reads TGTGCCAGTAGTCCGACAGGGTATGGCTACACCTTC. This translates into CASSPTGYGYTF.

The chain is built from TRBV15 and TRBJ2-5; D uncertain. CDR3 length: 17 residues. V was cut by 0 bases and J by 9 bases, with 23 bases left in between. Germline V gene sequence: CDR1 LNHNV, CDR2 YYDKDF (reference sequence). In DNA, the CDR3 is TGTGCCACCAGCAGAGAGTACCACAGACCCCGTATTTCGGCCCAGTACTTC. Translating gives CATSREYHRPRISAQYF.

The chain recombines TRBV5-1 with TRBJ2-1, with TRBD2 matching 7 bases. Germline assignment: CDR1 SGHRS and CDR2 YFSETQ. Losses at the gene ends were 7 bases for V and 7 bases for J; bases not matched to a gene: 11. The CDR3 is 14 residues long. CDR3 DNA: TGCGCCAGCTCCGGGGGGACTTTCAAGAATGAGCAGTTCTTC. Protein sequence: CASSGGTFKNEQFF.

The genes are TRBV29-1 and TRBJ2-3; the match to TRBD2 covers 12 bases. The trim removed 6 bases at V and 4 bases at J, leaving 5 bases unmatched. In germline, CDR1 is SQVTM, CDR2 ANQGSEA. This CDR3 contains 14 residues. The CDR3 bases are TGCAGCGTCACTAGCGGGAGGAGCGCAGATACGCAGTATTTT. This sequence encodes CSVTSGRSADTQYF.

Details on this clone: One end of the junction fails to match germline, which may point to a read error. The genes are TRBV7-7 and TRBJ2-3; D unresolved. This CDR3 has 13 residues. Germline V gives CDR1 SSHAT, CDR2 FNYEAQ (reference sequence). CDR3 region: CASSSELTDTQYF. As DNA, the CDR3 is TGTGCTAGCAGCTCTGAACTCACAGATACGCAGTATTTT.

The rearrangement joins TRBV27 to TRBJ2-3; 7 bases match TRBD2. CDR3 size: 12 residues. Germline CDR1 reads MNHEY; CDR2 reads SMNVEV (reference sequence). Germline trimming cut 2 bases from V and 10 bases from J; bases unmatched to any gene: 3. CDR3 DNA sequence: TGTGCCAGCAGTTTAGGGGGGGTTGCGCAGTATTTT. It codes for CASSLGGVAQYF.

CDR3 sequence: CASSDYGTRLFWGYTF. The CDR3 DNA follows: TGTGCCAGCAGTGACTACGGGACTCGGCTCTTCTGGGGCTACACCTTC. The chain couples TRBV6-1 to TRBJ1-2; a possible D gene is TRBD1 (5 bases). The V gene lost 3 bases and the J gene lost 8 bases, with 22 bases spanning the gap. Germline assignment: CDR1 MNHNS and CDR2 SASEGT. This CDR3 has 16 amino acids.

The chain links TRBV5-1 to TRBJ2-6, with 10 bases fitting TRBD1. CDR1 SGHRS and CDR2 YFSETQ come from the germline V gene. The V and J ends lost 4 bases and 0 bases, in that order; junction bases with no gene match: 7. This CDR3 spans 18 amino acids. The CDR3: CASSPRTGGNSGANVLTF. The CDR3 DNA follows: TGCGCCAGCAGCCCCAGGACAGGGGGGAACTCTGGGGCCAACGTCCTGACTTTC.

V and J are TRBV5-1 and TRBJ1-4; D gene unclear. The CDR3 sequence is 15 residues long. Trimming removed 5 bases at V and 3 bases at J, with 14 bases between. Germline CDR1 and CDR2: SGHRS and YFSETQ. The CDR3 protein is CASRPKAVANEKLFF. The CDR3 DNA is TGCGCCAGCAGACCTAAGGCTGTTGCTAATGAAAAACTGTTTTTT.